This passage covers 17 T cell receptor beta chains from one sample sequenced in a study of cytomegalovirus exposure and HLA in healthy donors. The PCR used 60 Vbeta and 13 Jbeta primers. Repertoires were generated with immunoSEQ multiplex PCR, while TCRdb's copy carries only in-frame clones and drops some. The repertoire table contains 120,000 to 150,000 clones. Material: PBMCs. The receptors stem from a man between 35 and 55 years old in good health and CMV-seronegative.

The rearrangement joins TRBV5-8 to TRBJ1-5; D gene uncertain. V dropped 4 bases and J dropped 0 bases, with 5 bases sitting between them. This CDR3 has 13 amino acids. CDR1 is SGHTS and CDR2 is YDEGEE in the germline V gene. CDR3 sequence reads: CASSLYSNQPQHF. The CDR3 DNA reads TGTGCCAGCAGCCTGTATAGCAATCAGCCCCAGCATTTT. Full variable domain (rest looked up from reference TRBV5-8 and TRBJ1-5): EAGVTQSPTHLIKTRGQQATLRCSPISGHTSVYWYQQALGLGLQFLLWYDEGEERNRGNFPPRFSGRQFPNYSSELNVNALELEDSALYLCASSLYSNQPQHFGDGTRLSIL.

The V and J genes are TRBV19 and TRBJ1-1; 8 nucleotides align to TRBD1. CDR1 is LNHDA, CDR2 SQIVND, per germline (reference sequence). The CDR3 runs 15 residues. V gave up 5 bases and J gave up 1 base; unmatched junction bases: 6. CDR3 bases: TGTGCCAGTAGTGGGAACAGGGGGGGGAACACTGAAGCTTTCTTT. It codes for CASSGNRGGNTEAFF. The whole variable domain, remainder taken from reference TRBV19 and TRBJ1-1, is DGGITQSPKYLFRKEGQNVTLSCEQNLNHDAMYWYRQDPGQGLRLIYYSQIVNDFQKGDIAEGYSVSREKKESFPLTVTSAQKNPTAFYLCASSGNRGGNTEAFFGQGTRLTVV.

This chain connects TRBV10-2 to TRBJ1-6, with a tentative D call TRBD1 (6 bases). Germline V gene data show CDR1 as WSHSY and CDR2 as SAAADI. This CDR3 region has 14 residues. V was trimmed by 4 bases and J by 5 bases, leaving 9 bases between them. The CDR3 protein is CASSARQDNSPLHF. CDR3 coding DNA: TGCGCCAGCAGTGCCCGACAGGATAATTCACCCCTCCACTTT.

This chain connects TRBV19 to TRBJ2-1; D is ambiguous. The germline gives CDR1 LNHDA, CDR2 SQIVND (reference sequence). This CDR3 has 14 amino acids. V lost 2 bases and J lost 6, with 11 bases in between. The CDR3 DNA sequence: TGTGCCAGTAGTATAATAGAACAGCTCAATGAGCAGTTCTTC. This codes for CASSIIEQLNEQFF.

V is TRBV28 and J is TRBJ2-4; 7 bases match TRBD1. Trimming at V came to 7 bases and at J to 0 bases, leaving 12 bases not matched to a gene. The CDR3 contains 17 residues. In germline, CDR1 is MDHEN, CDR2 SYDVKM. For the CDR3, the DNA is TGTGCCAGCATTCCCAGGACAGGAATTCTAGCCAAAAACATTCAGTACTTC. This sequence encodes CASIPRTGILAKNIQYF.

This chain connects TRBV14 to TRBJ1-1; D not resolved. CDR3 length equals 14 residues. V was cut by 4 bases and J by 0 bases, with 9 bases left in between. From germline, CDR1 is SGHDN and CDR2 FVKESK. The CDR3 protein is CASSRREMNTEAFF. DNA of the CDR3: TGTGCCAGCAGCCGAAGGGAGATGAACACTGAAGCTTTCTTT.

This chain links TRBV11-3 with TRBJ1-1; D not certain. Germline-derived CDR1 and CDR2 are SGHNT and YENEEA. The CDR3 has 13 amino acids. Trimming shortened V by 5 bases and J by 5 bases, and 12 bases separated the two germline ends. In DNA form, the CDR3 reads TGTGCCAGCAGCCTGATGGTCGGGACTGAAGCTTTCTTT. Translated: CASSLMVGTEAFF.

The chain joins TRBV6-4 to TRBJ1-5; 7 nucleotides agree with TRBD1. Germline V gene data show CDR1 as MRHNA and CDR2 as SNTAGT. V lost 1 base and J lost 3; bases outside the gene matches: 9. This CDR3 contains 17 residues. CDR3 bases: TGTGCCAGCAGTGACTTAGGGGGCCCTTTCCTCAATCAGCCCCAGCATTTT. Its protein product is CASSDLGGPFLNQPQHF.

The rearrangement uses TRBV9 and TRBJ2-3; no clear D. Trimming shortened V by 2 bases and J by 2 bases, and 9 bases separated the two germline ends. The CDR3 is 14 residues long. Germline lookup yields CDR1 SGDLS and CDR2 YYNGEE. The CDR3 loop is CASSVSTITDTQYF. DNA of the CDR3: TGTGCCAGCAGCGTTTCTACTATCACAGATACGCAGTATTTT.

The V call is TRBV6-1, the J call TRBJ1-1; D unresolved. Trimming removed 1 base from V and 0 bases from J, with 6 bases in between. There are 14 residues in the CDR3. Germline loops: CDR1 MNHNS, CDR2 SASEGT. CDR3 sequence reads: CASSEGSVNTEAFF. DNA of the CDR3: TGTGCCAGCAGTGAAGGTTCGGTGAACACTGAAGCTTTCTTT.

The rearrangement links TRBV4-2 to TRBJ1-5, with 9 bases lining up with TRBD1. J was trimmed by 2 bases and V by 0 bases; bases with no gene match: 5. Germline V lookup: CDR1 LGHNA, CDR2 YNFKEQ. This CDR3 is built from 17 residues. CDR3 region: CASSQEGQGRGNQPQHF. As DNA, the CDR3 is TGTGCCAGCAGCCAAGAGGGACAGGGTCGAGGCAATCAGCCCCAGCATTTT.

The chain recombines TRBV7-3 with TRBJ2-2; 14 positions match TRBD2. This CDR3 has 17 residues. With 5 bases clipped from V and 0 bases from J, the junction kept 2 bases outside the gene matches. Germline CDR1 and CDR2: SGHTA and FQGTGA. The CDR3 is CASSRTSGGSNTGELFF. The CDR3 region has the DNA TGTGCCAGCAGCCGGACTAGCGGGGGGTCGAACACCGGGGAGCTGTTTTTT.

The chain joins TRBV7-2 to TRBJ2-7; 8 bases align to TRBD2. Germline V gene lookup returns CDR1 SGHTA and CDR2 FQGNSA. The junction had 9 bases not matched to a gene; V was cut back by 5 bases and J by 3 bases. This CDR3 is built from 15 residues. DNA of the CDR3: TGTGCCAGCAGCGACCAGCGGGGGTCGATCTACGAGCAGTACTTC. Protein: CASSDQRGSIYEQYF.

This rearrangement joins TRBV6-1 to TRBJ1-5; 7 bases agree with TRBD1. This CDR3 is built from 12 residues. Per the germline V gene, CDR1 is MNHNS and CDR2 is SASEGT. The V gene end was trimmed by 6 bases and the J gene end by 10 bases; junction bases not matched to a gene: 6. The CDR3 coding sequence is TGTGCCAGCAGATTTACAGGGGCCCCCCAGCATTTT. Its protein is CASRFTGAPQHF.

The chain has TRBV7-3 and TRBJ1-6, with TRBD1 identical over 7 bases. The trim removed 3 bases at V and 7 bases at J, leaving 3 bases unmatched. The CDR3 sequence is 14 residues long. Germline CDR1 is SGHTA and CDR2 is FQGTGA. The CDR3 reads CASSLRGGNSPLHF. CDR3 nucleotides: TGTGCCAGCAGCTTGAGAGGGGGCAATTCACCCCTCCACTTT.

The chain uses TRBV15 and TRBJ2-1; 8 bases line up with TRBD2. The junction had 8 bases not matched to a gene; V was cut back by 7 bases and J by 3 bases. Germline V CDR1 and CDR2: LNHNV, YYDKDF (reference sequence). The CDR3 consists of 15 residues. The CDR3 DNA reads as TGTGCCACCACCACCGGCGGGGGGTACTACAATGAGCAGTTCTTC. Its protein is CATTTGGGYYNEQFF. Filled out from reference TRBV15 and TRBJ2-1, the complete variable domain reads DAMVIQNPRYQVTQFGKPVTLSCSQTLNHNVMYWYQQKSSQAPKLLFHYYDKDFNNEADTPDNFQSRRPNTSFCFLDIRSPGLGDTAMYLCATTTGGGYYNEQFFGPGTRLTVL.

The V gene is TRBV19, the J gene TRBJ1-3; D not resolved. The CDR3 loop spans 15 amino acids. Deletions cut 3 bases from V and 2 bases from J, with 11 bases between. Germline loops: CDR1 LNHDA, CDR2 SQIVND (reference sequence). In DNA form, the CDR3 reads TGTGCCAGTAGTATGGCGGCGTACGCTGGAAACACCATATATTTT. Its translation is CASSMAAYAGNTIYF.